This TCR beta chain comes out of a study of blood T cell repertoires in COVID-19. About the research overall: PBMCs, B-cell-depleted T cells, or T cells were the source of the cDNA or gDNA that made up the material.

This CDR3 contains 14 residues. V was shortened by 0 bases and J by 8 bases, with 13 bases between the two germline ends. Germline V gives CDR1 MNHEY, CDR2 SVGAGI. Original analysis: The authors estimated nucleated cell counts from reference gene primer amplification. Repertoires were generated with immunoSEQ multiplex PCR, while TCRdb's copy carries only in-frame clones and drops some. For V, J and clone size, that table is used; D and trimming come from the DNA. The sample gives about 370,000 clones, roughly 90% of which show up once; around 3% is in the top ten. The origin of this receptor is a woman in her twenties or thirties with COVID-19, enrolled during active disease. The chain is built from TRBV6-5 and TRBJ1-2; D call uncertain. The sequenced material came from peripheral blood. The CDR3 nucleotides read TGTGCCAGCAGTTACTCCGGGATAGACGGGGGCTACACCTTC. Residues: CASSYSGIDGGYTF.